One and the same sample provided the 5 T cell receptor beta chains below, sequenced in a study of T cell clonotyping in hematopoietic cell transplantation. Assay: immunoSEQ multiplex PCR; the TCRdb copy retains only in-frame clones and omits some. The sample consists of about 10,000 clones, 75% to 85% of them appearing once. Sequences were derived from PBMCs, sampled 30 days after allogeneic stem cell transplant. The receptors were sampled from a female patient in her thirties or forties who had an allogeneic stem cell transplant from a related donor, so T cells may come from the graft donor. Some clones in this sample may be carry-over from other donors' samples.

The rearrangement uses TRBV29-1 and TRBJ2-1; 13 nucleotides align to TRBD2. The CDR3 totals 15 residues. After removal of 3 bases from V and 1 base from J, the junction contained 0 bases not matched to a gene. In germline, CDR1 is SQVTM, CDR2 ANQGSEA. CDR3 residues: CSVEGLAGSYNEQFF. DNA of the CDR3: TGCAGCGTTGAGGGACTAGCGGGGTCCTACAATGAGCAGTTCTTC.

This chain's CDR3 is CASSLVAGLAGGAYNEQFF. In DNA form, the CDR3 reads TGCGCCAGCAGCTTGGTTGCGGGACTAGCGGGAGGTGCATACAATGAGCAGTTCTTC. The J gene is TRBJ2-1, the V gene TRBV5-1; 15 bases agree with TRBD2. V lost 0 bases to trimming and J lost 4 bases; unmatched junction nucleotides: 8. This CDR3 is built from 19 residues. CDR1 SGHRS and CDR2 YFSETQ come from the germline V gene. Supplemented by reference TRBV5-1 and TRBJ2-1, the full variable domain reads KAGVTQTPRYLIKTRGQQVTLSCSPISGHRSVSWYQQTPGQGLQFLFEYFSETQRNKGNFPGRFSGRQFSNSRSEMNVSTLELGDSALYLCASSLVAGLAGGAYNEQFFGPGTRLTVL.

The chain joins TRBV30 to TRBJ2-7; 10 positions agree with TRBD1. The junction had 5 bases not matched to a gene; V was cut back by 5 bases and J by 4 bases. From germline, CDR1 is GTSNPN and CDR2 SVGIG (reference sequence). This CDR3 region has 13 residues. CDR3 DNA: TGTGCCTGGCAAAGGACAGGGGGGTACGAGCAGTACTTC. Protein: CAWQRTGGYEQYF. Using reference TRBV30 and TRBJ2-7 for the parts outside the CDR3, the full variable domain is SQTIHQWPATLVQPVGSPLSLECTVEGTSNPNLYWYRQAAGRGLQLLFYSVGIGQISSEVPQNLSASRPQDRQFILSSKKLLLSDSGFYLCAWQRTGGYEQYFGPGTRLTVT.

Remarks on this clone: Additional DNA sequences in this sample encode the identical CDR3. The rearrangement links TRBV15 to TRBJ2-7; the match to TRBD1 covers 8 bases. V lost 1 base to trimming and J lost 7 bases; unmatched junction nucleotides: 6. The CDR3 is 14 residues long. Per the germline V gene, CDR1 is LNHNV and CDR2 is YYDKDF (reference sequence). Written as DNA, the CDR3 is TGTGCCACCAGCAGAGGTCAGGGGGCTAGAGAGCAGTACTTC. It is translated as CATSRGQGAREQYF.

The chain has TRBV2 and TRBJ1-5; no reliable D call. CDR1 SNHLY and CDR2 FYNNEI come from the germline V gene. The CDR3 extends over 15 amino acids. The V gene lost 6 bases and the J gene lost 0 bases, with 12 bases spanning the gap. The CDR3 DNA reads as TGTGCCAGCAGAGAGCAGGAGATTAGCAATCAGCCCCAGCATTTT. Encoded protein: CASREQEISNQPQHF.